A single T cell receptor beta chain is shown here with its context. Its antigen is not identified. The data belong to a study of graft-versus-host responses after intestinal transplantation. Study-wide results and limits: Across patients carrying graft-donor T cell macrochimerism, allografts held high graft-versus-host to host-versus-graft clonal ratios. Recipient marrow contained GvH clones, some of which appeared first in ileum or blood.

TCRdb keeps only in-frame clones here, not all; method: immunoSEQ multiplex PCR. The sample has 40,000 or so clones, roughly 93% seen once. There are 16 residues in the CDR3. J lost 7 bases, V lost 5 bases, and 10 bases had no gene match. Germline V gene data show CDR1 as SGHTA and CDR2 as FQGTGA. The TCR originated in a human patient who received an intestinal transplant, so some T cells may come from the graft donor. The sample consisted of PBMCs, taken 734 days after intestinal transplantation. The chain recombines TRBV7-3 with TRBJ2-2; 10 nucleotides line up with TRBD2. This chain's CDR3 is CASSPRLAGTGGELFF. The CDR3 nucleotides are TGTGCCAGCAGCCCCCGACTAGCGGGTACTGGCGGGGAGCTGTTTTTT.